The sample holds a few counts of the clone carrying this T cell receptor (beta chain). The antigen is not known. Germline V gives CDR1 SGHDN, CDR2 FVKESK. The CDR3 has 16 amino acids. J gave up 4 bases and V 1 base, and 6 bases lay outside the gene matches. TCR alpha and beta CDR3 regions were amplified from RNA using iRepertoire nested multiplex PCR. Tissue mRNA or PBMC total RNA, roughly 85-450 ng, went into one-step reverse transcription and amplification. TCRdb used MiXCR to reprocess the multiplex PCR reads, holding one entry per CDR3 protein. The top ten clones hold about a quarter of a sample with around 120,000 distinct CDR3 sequences, about 25% of them seen once. The source of the sample is a study of glioma-infiltrating T cells. Findings of the study overall: Tissue-blood divergence was below expectation in non-neoplastic patients, above in gliomas. Very few CDR3 sequences were shared between tissue and blood.

The chain recombines TRBV14 with TRBJ1-1; TRBD1 agrees at 10 bases. This receptor was identified in a human donor with low-grade glioma or glioblastoma, undergoing nonglioma brain surgery, or in good health (not recorded which). What was sequenced was glioma tissue, nonneoplastic brain tissue, or PBMCs (not recorded which). In nucleotides, the CDR3 is TGTGCCAGCAGCCAAGGAGTACGGGACAGGGGCACTGAAGCTTTCTTT. It translates to CASSQGVRDRGTEAFF.